The subject of this entry is one TCR beta chain. The sample is drawn from a study of blood T cell repertoires in COVID-19. The wider study: Acute and convalescent COVID-19 samples came from the United States, Italy and Spain.

Clones were read by immunoSEQ multiplex PCR, and TCRdb kept only the in-frame ones, dropping some. The top ten clones hold 2% to 3% of a sample with approximately 75,000 clones, about 74% of them seen once. Germline V gene lookup returns CDR1 KGHSH and CDR2 LQKENI. This CDR3 is built from 12 residues. The germline V and J ends were trimmed by 4 bases and 4 bases, with 5 bases remaining between them. This TCR derives from a human donor with acute or convalescent COVID-19. The donor label of this sample is uncertain. The chain combines TRBV18 with TRBJ1-5, with no clear D. The sequencing input was peripheral blood. The CDR3 DNA follows: TGTGCCAGCTCACACGAGAATCAGCCCCAGCATTTT. Translating gives CASSHENQPQHF.